Listed below are T cell receptor beta chains from one sample, sequenced in a study of blood T cell repertoires in COVID-19. Repertoires were generated with immunoSEQ multiplex PCR, while TCRdb's copy carries only in-frame clones and drops some. The profile shows 200,000 to 250,000 clones, nearly 85% of them singletons. Sequencing was done on a sample of peripheral blood. These receptors were taken from a woman in her twenties or thirties with COVID-19, enrolled during active disease. The CDR3 runs from the conserved cysteine through the conserved F or W. The D gene is left open where the match is weak. Clone size is shown for a subset of rows, as once, few, many or a class of expanded clone.

j_call	v_call	clone_size	d_call	cdr3_nt	cdr3_aa
TRBJ1-1	TRBV6-2/TRBV6-3	-	-	TGTGCCAGCAGTTACTCGATGACCTTGGAGGCTTTCTTT	CASSYSMTLEAFF
TRBJ1-1	TRBV27	-	TRBD1	TGTGCCAGCAGGCTGCTACAGGGGACTGAAGCTTTCTTT	CASRLLQGTEAFF
TRBJ2-7	TRBV27	-	TRBD1	TGTGCCAGCAGTTTAAAGGGGGCCAGCTACGAGCAGTACTTC	CASSLKGASYEQYF
TRBJ2-6	TRBV4-1	-	-	TGCGCCAGTTCACCGAACTCGGGGGCCAACGTCCTGACTTTC	CASSPNSGANVLTF
TRBJ2-7	TRBV9	once	TRBD1	TGTGCCAGCAGCGAGGGGGACAGCGCCTACGAGCAGTACTTC	CASSEGDSAYEQYF
TRBJ1-2	TRBV4-1	once	TRBD1	TGCGCCAGCAGCCAAGCCACAGGGGCGGGGGGCTACACCTTC	CASSQATGAGGYTF
TRBJ2-1	TRBV5-5	-	TRBD2	TGTGCCAGCAGCCAACCCCCAGCGGGAGCGGGTGAGCAGTTCTTC	CASSQPPAGAGEQFF
TRBJ1-1	TRBV12-3/TRBV12-4	-	-	TGTGCCAGCAGCGGAGGGTGGGGCGCGTCTTTCTTT	CASSGGWGASFF
TRBJ2-5	TRBV25-1	-	-	TGTGCCAGCAGTGAATTGGGGGCTGAGACCCAGTACTTC	CASSELGAETQYF
TRBJ1-3	TRBV9	-	-	TGTGCCAGCAGCGTAGGTGTCGCGATCTCTGGAAACACCATATATTTT	CASSVGVAISGNTIYF
TRBJ2-1	TRBV19	once	TRBD2	TGTGCCAGTAGCGCTTCCAGCGGGAGGGCCATATCTGGAGTCTTC	CASSASSGRAISGVF
TRBJ1-1	TRBV7-2	few	TRBD1	TGTGCCAGCAGCATACAGGGGAGGAACACTGAAGCTTTCTTT	CASSIQGRNTEAFF
TRBJ2-5	TRBV3-1/TRBV3-2	-	-	TGTGCCAGCAGCCGCGGAGCAGGGCAGGAGACCCAGTACTTC	CASSRGAGQETQYF
TRBJ2-1	TRBV10-3	-	TRBD2	TGTGCCATCAAGGAAGCGGGAGGGGCTTACAATGAGCAGTTCTTC	CAIKEAGGAYNEQFF
TRBJ2-3	TRBV5-1	-	TRBD1	TGCGCCAGCAGGTTGGACAGGGGCACAGATACGCAGTATTTT	CASRLDRGTDTQYF
TRBJ1-3	TRBV19	-	-	TGTGCCAGTTCTCGAAGGGGGAGCATAGACACCATATATTTT	CASSRRGSIDTIYF
TRBJ1-1	TRBV18	-	-	TGTGCCAGCTCACCACAGGGGATGAACACTGAAGCTTTCTTT	CASSPQGMNTEAFF